Following are 26 T cell receptor beta chains from one sample sequenced in a study of T-cell memory formation after mild COVID-19. TCRdb re-derived calls from the 5' RACE reads in MiXCR, one entry per CDR3 protein. The table shows fewer than 250,000 distinct CDR3 sequences, with over 9.5% occurring only once. The sequenced sample was PBMCs or a T cell subset sorted from them (not recorded which). The receptor source for this set is a man younger than 35 who had mild COVID-19 (a few samples of this study predate the infection). Cell type and time point are not known.

The genes are TRBV28 and TRBJ1-2; 7 bases match TRBD1. The CDR3 loop spans 12 amino acids. Germline V gene data show CDR1 as MDHEN and CDR2 as SYDVKM. The trim removed 7 bases at V and 3 bases at J, leaving 2 bases unmatched. CDR3 sequence: CASKGQYYGYTF. The CDR3, as DNA: TGTGCCAGCAAGGGACAGTACTATGGCTACACCTTC.

This clonotype was found a few times. The genes are TRBV18 and TRBJ2-2, with D unclear. V shed 4 bases and J shed 7 bases, with 16 bases lying between them. CDR3 length: 15 residues. Germline CDR1 reads KGHSH; CDR2 reads LQKENI. The CDR3 nucleotides are TGTGCCAGCTCACAGAGTAGCCCAGCCCACGGGGAGCTGTTTTTT. Translated, it gives CASSQSSPAHGELFF.

This clonotype was observed at least ten times. The V gene is TRBV7-2, the J gene TRBJ2-1, with D unresolved. V lost 4 bases to trimming and J lost 10 bases, with 14 bases between them. Germline assignment: CDR1 SGHTA and CDR2 FQGNSA. The CDR3 is 13 residues long. In nucleotides, the CDR3 is TGTGCCAGCAGCTCGAACCAAGGGTACGAGCAGTTCTTC. It codes for CASSSNQGYEQFF.

This clonotype has just a few counts. This chain uses TRBV5-1 with TRBJ2-2; D is perhaps TRBD1 or TRBD2 (5 bases each). Per germline, CDR1 SGHRS and CDR2 YFSETQ. The CDR3 runs to 14 residues. Trimming shortened V by 3 bases and J by 9 bases, and 15 bases separated the two germline ends. The CDR3 coding sequence is TGCGCCAGCAGCTCCCCCGGGGCCAGTAGGGAGCTGTTTTTT. Its translation is CASSSPGASRELFF.

This clonotype was seen a handful of times. The rearrangement joins TRBV18 to TRBJ1-5; 7 bases align to TRBD1. With V trimmed by 3 bases and J by 5 bases, 7 bases remained unmatched. This CDR3 spans 15 amino acids. The germline V gene encodes CDR1 KGHSH and CDR2 LQKENI. The DNA for the CDR3 is TGTGCCAGCTCACCGCCAGGGGGAGGTGATCAGCCCCAGCATTTT. It codes for CASSPPGGGDQPQHF.

V usage is TRBV19 and J usage is TRBJ1-2, with 9 bases lining up with TRBD1. Trimming took 4 bases from V and 6 from J; bases not matched to a gene: 9. The CDR3 extends over 15 amino acids. Germline V gene data show CDR1 as LNHDA and CDR2 as SQIVND (reference sequence). The CDR3 DNA is TGTGCCAGTAGTACCCCCGGGACAGGGAGTGATGGCTACACCTTC. The encoded protein is CASSTPGTGSDGYTF. The variable domain in full, with the rest retrieved from reference TRBV19 and TRBJ1-2, is DGGITQSPKYLFRKEGQNVTLSCEQNLNHDAMYWYRQDPGQGLRLIYYSQIVNDFQKGDIAEGYSVSREKKESFPLTVTSAQKNPTAFYLCASSTPGTGSDGYTFGSGTRLTVV.

V is TRBV5-1 and J is TRBJ1-1; D uncertain. The CDR3 loop spans 14 amino acids. V lost 0 bases, J lost 3 bases, and 9 bases lay in between. From germline, CDR1 is SGHRS and CDR2 YFSETQ. In DNA, the CDR3 is TGCGCCAGCAGCTTGGCCGGTGTTGACACTGAAGCTTTCTTT. Protein sequence: CASSLAGVDTEAFF.

This clonotype was counted a few times. V usage is TRBV19 and J usage is TRBJ2-1; D is possibly TRBD2 (6 bases). V was trimmed by 3 bases and J by 0 bases, leaving 9 bases between them. The CDR3 sequence is 15 residues long. The germline V gene has CDR1 LNHDA and CDR2 SQIVND (reference sequence). The CDR3 here is CASSISTSSYNEQFF. CDR3 nucleotide sequence: TGTGCCAGTAGTATTTCGACTAGCTCCTACAATGAGCAGTTCTTC.

The table lists this clonotype with many counts. The rearrangement joins TRBV29-1 to TRBJ2-4; possible D gene TRBD2, 5 bases. Deletions cut 4 bases from V and 6 bases from J, with 10 bases between. Germline CDR1 is SQVTM and CDR2 is ANQGSEA. CDR3 length equals 12 residues. Here the CDR3 reads CSVGEGANIQYF. In nucleotides, the CDR3 is TGCAGCGTTGGCGAGGGAGCAAACATTCAGTACTTC.

This clonotype occurred many times. V and J are TRBV12-3 or TRBV12-4 and TRBJ2-5; D ambiguous. This CDR3 region has 14 residues. Trimming pared 6 bases from V and 4 bases from J, leaving 15 bases between. The CDR3 region has the DNA TGTGCCAGCAGCCCGAGTAGGGCATCAGAGACCCAGTACTTC. Protein product: CASSPSRASETQYF.

This chain connects TRBV7-2 to TRBJ2-1; possibly TRBD2 for D (6 bases). The germline V gene encodes CDR1 SGHTA and CDR2 FQGNSA. The germline V and J ends were trimmed by 4 bases and 0 bases, with 10 bases remaining between them. The CDR3 is 15 residues long. The CDR3 reads CASSSVRGSYNEQFF. In DNA form, the CDR3 reads TGTGCCAGCAGCTCCGTGCGGGGCTCCTACAATGAGCAGTTCTTC.

This clonotype was detected only a few times. V gene TRBV6-2 or TRBV6-3 combines with J gene TRBJ2-5; perhaps TRBD2 as D (6 bases). Germline CDR1 and CDR2: MNHEY and SVGEGT. This CDR3 region has 14 residues. Trimming took 6 bases from V and 1 from J, leaving 12 bases between them. CDR3 bases: TGTGCCAGCAGGGGACTCCTTGGCCAAGAGACCCAGTACTTC. Encoded protein: CASRGLLGQETQYF.

V gene TRBV11-2 combines with J gene TRBJ2-1, with TRBD1 matching 8 bases. Germline V gene sequence: CDR1 SGHAT, CDR2 FQNNGV. The V and J ends lost 5 bases and 2 bases, in that order; junction bases with no gene match: 8. CDR3 length: 16 amino acids. This CDR3 is CASSKTTGEAYNEQFF. CDR3 in DNA: TGTGCCAGCAGCAAGACGACAGGGGAGGCCTACAATGAGCAGTTCTTC. Full variable domain (remainder filled in from reference TRBV11-2 and TRBJ2-1): EAGVAQSPRYKIIEKRQSVAFWCNPISGHATLYWYQQILGQGPKLLIQFQNNGVVDDSQLPKDRFSAERLKGVDSTLKIQPAKLEDSAVYLCASSKTTGEAYNEQFFGPGTRLTVL.

CDR3 nucleotides: TGTGCCTGGAGTACTACCTCGGGGACCGAGCAGTACTTC. It yields the protein CAWSTTSGTEQYF. The J gene is TRBJ2-7, the V gene TRBV30; D possibly uses TRBD1 or TRBD2 (5 bases each). Trimming shortened V by 2 bases and J by 6 bases, and 14 bases separated the two germline ends. CDR1 is GTSNPN and CDR2 is SVGIG in the germline V gene (reference sequence). This CDR3 is 13 amino acids long.

The chain joins TRBV9 to TRBJ2-1; TRBD2 matches 7 bases. Germline values: CDR1 SGDLS, CDR2 YYNGEE. The CDR3 runs to 14 residues. Trimming took 0 bases from V and 5 from J; bases not matched to a gene: 2. Here the CDR3 DNA reads TGTGCCAGCAGCGTAGATGGGAGGGACAATGAGCAGTTCTTC. Translated: CASSVDGRDNEQFF. Variable domain in full (rest from reference TRBV9 and TRBJ2-1): DSGVTQTPKHLITATGQRVTLRCSPRSGDLSVYWYQQSLDQGLQFLIQYYNGEERAKGNILERFSAQQFPDLHSELNLSSLELGDSALYFCASSVDGRDNEQFFGPGTRLTVL.

The rearrangement uses TRBV15 and TRBJ2-5, with 8 bases aligning to TRBD2. Germline V gene sequence: CDR1 LNHNV, CDR2 YYDKDF (reference sequence). The CDR3 runs to 16 residues. Trimming took 3 bases from V and 3 from J; bases not matched to a gene: 9. CDR3 amino acids: CATSSQSGGPKETQYF. The CDR3 DNA follows: TGTGCCACCAGCAGCCAAAGCGGGGGACCGAAAGAGACCCAGTACTTC. Complete variable domain (other parts from reference TRBV15 and TRBJ2-5): DAMVIQNPRYQVTQFGKPVTLSCSQTLNHNVMYWYQQKSSQAPKLLFHYYDKDFNNEADTPDNFQSRRPNTSFCFLDIRSPGLGDTAMYLCATSSQSGGPKETQYFGPGTRLLVL.

This clonotype was recorded at least ten times. V and J are TRBV11-3 and TRBJ2-7; TRBD1 matches 7 bases. This CDR3 is built from 13 residues. Germline CDR1 and CDR2: SGHNT and YENEEA. CDR3 DNA sequence: TGTGCCAGCAGCCTAGACAGGGACTACGAGCAGTACGTC. Its protein is CASSLDRDYEQYV.

This clonotype was detected only a few times. The genes are TRBV19 and TRBJ2-6, with 10 bases identical to TRBD1. Per germline, CDR1 LNHDA and CDR2 SQIVND (reference sequence). There are 19 residues in the CDR3. V was pared by 2 bases and J by 0 bases, with 7 bases of the junction left unmatched. The CDR3 DNA sequence: TGTGCCAGTAGTATATACGGGACAGGGGCCCACTCTGGGGCCAACGTCCTGACTTTC. Translated: CASSIYGTGAHSGANVLTF.

This clonotype showed up just a few times. The chain joins TRBV9 to TRBJ2-7; tentatively, D is TRBD2 (6 bases). The CDR3 is 13 residues long. V was clipped by 10 bases and J by 3 bases, with 17 bases between them. Germline CDR1 SGDLS, CDR2 YYNGEE. Here the CDR3 reads CAGEPGTLYEQYV. The CDR3 DNA sequence: TGTGCCGGAGAACCCGGGACTCTCTACGAGCAGTACGTC.

The J gene is TRBJ2-7, the V gene TRBV4-3; D call uncertain. Germline-derived CDR1 and CDR2 are LGHNA and YSLEER. This CDR3 region has 15 residues. The ends were cut back, 1 base at V and 0 bases at J, with 10 bases in the middle. The CDR3 spells CASSQGASSSYEQYF. CDR3 sequence (DNA): TGCGCCAGCAGCCAAGGGGCCAGTAGCTCCTACGAGCAGTACTTC.

This clonotype was observed a few times. V and J are TRBV5-6 and TRBJ1-1; 9 bases line up with TRBD1. The germline CDR1 and CDR2 sequences are SGHDT and YYEEEE. This CDR3 spans 13 amino acids. V shed 6 bases and J 4 bases; nucleotides not matched to a gene: 4. CDR3 loop: CASNKQGATEAFF. CDR3 coding DNA: TGTGCCAGCAACAAACAGGGGGCCACTGAAGCTTTCTTT.

The rearrangement uses TRBV5-6 and TRBJ1-6; D remains ambiguous. The CDR3 totals 15 residues. V was shortened by 4 bases and J by 3 bases, with 11 bases between the two germline ends. Germline CDR1 and CDR2: SGHDT and YYEEEE. CDR3 in amino acids: CASSPDGGYNSPLHF. CDR3 sequence (DNA): TGTGCCAGCAGCCCGGACGGAGGCTATAATTCACCCCTCCACTTT.

The V and J genes are TRBV3-1 and TRBJ1-1, with D perhaps TRBD1 (6 bases). Germline loops: CDR1 LGHDT, CDR2 YNNKEL (reference sequence). The CDR3 is 15 amino acids. V was shortened by 1 base and J by 3 bases, with 12 bases between the two germline ends. This CDR3 is CASSQGGGLDTEAFF. The CDR3 nucleotides are TGTGCCAGCAGCCAAGGCGGGGGGCTGGACACTGAAGCTTTCTTT.

This clonotype was seen only a few times. This chain connects TRBV3-1 to TRBJ2-7, with 13 bases fitting TRBD2. The CDR3 contains 16 residues. V was pared by 3 bases and J by 3 bases, with 5 bases of the junction left unmatched. CDR1 is LGHDT, CDR2 YNNKEL, per germline (reference sequence). Here the CDR3 DNA reads TGTGCCAGCAGCCACGTAGGACTAGCGGGGGACTACGAGCAGTACTTC. It translates to CASSHVGLAGDYEQYF.

In its sample, this clonotype was seen a few times. J is TRBJ1-6 and V is TRBV10-3; weak D call: TRBD1 (6 bases). The CDR3 extends over 17 amino acids. With 8 bases removed from V and 0 bases from J, the gap between germline ends came to 17 bases. Looked up from germline, CDR1 is ENHRY and CDR2 is SYGVKD. The CDR3 here is CAIGRGFLFSYNSPLHF. The CDR3 nucleotides read TGTGCCATCGGCAGGGGTTTTCTTTTCTCCTATAATTCACCCCTCCACTTT.

This clonotype was observed at least ten times. The chain's CDR3 is CASSLQHRSNQPQHF. The CDR3 nucleotides read TGTGCCAGCAGCTTACAACACCGTAGCAATCAGCCCCAGCATTTT. The V and J genes are TRBV7-2 and TRBJ1-5; unclear D gene. Germline CDR1 SGHTA, CDR2 FQGNSA. Trimming removed 2 bases from V and 0 bases from J, with 8 bases in between. CDR3 size: 15 residues.